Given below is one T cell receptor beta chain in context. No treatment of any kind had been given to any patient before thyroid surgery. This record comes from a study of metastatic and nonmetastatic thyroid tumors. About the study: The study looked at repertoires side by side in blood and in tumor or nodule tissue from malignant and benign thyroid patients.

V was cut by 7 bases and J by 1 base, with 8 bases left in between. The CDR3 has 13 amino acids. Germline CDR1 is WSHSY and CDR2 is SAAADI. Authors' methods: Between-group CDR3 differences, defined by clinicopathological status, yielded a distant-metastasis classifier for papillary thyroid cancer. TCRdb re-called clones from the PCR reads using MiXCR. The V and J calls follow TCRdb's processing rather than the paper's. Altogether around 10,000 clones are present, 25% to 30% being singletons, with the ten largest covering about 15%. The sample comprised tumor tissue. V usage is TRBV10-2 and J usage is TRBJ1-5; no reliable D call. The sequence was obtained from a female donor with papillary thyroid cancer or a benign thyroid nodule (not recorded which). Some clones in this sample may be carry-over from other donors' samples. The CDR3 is CASTSGSNQPQHF. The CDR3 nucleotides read TGCGCCAGCACCTCAGGAAGCAATCAGCCCCAGCATTTT.